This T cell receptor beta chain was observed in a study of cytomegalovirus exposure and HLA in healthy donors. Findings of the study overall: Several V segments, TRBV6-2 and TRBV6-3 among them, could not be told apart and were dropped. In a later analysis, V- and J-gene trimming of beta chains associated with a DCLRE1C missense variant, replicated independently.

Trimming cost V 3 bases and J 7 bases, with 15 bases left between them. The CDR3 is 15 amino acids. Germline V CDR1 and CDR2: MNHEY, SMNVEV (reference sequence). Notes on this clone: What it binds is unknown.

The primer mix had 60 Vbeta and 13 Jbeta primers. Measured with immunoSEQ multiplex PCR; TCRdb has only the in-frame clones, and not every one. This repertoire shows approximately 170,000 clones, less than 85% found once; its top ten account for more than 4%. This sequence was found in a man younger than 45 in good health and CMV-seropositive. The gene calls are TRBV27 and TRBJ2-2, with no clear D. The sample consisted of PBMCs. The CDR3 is CASSFLLARSGELFF. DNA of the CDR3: TGTGCCAGCAGTTTCCTGCTGGCTCGGAGCGGGGAGCTGTTTTTT.